Listed below are T cell receptor beta chains from one sample, sequenced in a study of Graves' ophthalmopathy and Graves' hyperthyroidism. TCRdb re-derived calls from the multiplex PCR reads in MiXCR, one entry per CDR3 protein. The sample lists around 470,000 distinct CDR3 sequences; around 14% were seen once. Sequenced sample: blood. Source of these receptors: a woman in her thirties with Graves' ophthalmopathy. Each CDR3 is given with its conserved first and last residue. Fields, in order: clone size, V gene, CDR3 protein. The size of a clone is reported for some rows only, either as once, few or many, or as a class for expanded clones.

>many|TRBV14
CASSQESSDEQYF
>many|TRBV7-9
CASSLDNLKRYTF
>many|TRBV4-1
CASSQRPYQETQYF
>many|TRBV3-1
CASSKATSFPTETQYF
>many|TRBV13
CASSLGGKVYTEAFF
>few|TRBV7-4
CASSLGTVYNQPQHF
>many|TRBV20-1
CSARDYKTSGDTYEQYF
>few|TRBV11-2
CASSLDWVGRINTGELFF
>many|TRBV12-3/TRBV12-4
CASSLRDQPQHF
>many|TRBV11-2
CASSLIWTGGSEAFF
>many|TRBV29-1
CSVGGDEQYF
>many|TRBV3-1
CASSQYTGTYEQYF
>.|TRBV20-1
CSARAGGAYEQYF
>.|TRBV27
CASSPFRDRNTEAFF
>many|TRBV6-1
CASMGKGVFGNQPQHF
>many|TRBV7-9
CASSRLAGGLETQYF
>.|TRBV6-1
CASGIGNPETQYF
>.|TRBV12-3/TRBV12-4
CASSQGEWNIQYF
>many|TRBV10-3
CAISRGQQETQYF
>once|TRBV18
CASSSAGLDTEAFF
>many|TRBV12-3/TRBV12-4
CASSTGGLGNRDSPLHF
>many|TRBV5-1
CASSWRTGADTEAFF
>many|TRBV5-1
CASSSSGTGVNIQYF
>many|TRBV30
CAWTNWDLNYEQYF
>.|TRBV24-1
CSTSDPGRSGYTF
>few|TRBV20-1
CSARDPSFYGGASGPQHF
>.|TRBV11-2
CASSSVPPPLPKNIQYF
>many|TRBV6-5
CASSPGQGWQETQYF
>many|TRBV5-1
CASSLGQAGNYGYTF
>many|TRBV29-1
CSVLTDNTEAFF
>many|TRBV6-1
CASRTGTLEAFF
>many|TRBV5-1
CASSGGEQGSTEAFF
>.|TRBV6-1
CASSPADGYEQYF
>many|TRBV7-2
CASSHARGSSPLHF